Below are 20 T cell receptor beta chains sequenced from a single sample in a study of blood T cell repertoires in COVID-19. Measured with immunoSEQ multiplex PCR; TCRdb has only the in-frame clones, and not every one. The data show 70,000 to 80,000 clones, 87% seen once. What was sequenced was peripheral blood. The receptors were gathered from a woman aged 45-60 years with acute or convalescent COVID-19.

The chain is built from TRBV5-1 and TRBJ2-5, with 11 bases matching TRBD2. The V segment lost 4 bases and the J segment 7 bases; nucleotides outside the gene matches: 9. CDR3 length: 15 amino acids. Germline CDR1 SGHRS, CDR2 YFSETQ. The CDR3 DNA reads TGCGCCAGCAGCCGCGGGACTAGCGGCACGGGGACCCAGTACTTC. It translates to CASSRGTSGTGTQYF.

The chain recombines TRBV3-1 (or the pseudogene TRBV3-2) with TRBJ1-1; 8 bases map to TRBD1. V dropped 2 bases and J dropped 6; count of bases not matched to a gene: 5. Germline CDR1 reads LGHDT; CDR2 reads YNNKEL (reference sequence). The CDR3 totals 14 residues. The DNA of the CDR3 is TGTGCCAGCAGCCAAAGGCAGGGGGCTTCTGAAGCTTTCTTT. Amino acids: CASSQRQGASEAFF.

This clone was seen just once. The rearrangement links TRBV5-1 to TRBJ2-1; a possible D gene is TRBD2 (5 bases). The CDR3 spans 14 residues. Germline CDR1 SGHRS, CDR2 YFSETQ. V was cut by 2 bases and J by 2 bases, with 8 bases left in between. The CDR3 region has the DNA TGCGCCAGCAGCTTAAGTAGCGCCTACAATGAGCAGTTCTTC. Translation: CASSLSSAYNEQFF.

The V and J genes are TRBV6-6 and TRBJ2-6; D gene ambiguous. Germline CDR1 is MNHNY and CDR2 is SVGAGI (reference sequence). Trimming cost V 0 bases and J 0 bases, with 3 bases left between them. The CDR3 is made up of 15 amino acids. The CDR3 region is CASSYSASGANVLTF. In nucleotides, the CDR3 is TGTGCCAGCAGTTACTCGGCCTCTGGGGCCAACGTCCTGACTTTC.

The CDR3 is CASSHGQGAFF. The DNA for the CDR3 is TGTGCCAGCAGCCATGGGCAGGGCGCTTTCTTT. This sequence joins TRBV3-1 (or the pseudogene TRBV3-2) and TRBJ1-1; a weak D match, TRBD1 (5 bases). The germline gives CDR1 LGHDT, CDR2 YNNKEL (reference sequence). This CDR3 is built from 11 residues. Trimming left V 3 bases short and J 11 bases short, with 10 bases between.

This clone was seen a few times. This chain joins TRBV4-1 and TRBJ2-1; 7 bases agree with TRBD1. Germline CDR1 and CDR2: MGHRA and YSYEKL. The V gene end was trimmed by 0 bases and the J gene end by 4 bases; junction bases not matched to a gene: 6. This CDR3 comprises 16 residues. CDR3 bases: TGCGCCAGCAGCCAAGATGTGGGACAGATTTACAATGAGCAGTTCTTC. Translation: CASSQDVGQIYNEQFF.

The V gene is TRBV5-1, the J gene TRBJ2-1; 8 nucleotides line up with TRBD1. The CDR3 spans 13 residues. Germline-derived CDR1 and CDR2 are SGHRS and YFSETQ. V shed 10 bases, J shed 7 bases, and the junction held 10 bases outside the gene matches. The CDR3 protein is CASMLQGDNEQFF. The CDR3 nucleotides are TGCGCCTCGATGCTACAGGGGGATAATGAGCAGTTCTTC.

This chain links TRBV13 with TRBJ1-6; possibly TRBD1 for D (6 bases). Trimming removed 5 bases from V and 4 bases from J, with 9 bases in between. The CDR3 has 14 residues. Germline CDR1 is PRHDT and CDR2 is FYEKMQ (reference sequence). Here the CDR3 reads CASSQGQYNSPLHF. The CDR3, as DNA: TGTGCCAGCAGCCAGGGGCAATATAATTCACCCCTCCACTTT.

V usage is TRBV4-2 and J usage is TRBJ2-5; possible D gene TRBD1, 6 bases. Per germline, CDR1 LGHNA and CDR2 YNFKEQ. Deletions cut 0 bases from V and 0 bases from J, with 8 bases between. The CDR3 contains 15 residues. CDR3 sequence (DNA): TGTGCCAGCAGCCAAGAACGACAGGACCAAGAGACCCAGTACTTC. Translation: CASSQERQDQETQYF.

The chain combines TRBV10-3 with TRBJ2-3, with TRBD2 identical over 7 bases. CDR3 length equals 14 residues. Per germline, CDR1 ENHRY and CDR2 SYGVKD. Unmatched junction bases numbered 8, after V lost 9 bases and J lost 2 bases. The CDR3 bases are TGTGCCATTTCCCGCGGGGGTGACACAGATACGCAGTATTTT. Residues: CAISRGGDTDTQYF.

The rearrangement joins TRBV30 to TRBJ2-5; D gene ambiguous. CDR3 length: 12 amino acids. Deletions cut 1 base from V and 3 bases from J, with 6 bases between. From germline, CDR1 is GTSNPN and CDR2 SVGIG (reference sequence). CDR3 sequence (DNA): TGTGCCTGGAGTGGGCTAGAAGAGACCCAGTACTTC. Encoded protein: CAWSGLEETQYF.

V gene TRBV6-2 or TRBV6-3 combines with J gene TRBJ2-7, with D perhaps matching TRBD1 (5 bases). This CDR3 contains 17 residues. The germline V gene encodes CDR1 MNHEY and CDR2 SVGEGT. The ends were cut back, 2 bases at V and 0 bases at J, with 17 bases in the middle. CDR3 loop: CASSYGTGSRSSYEQYF. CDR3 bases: TGTGCCAGCAGTTACGGTACAGGATCAAGGAGCTCCTACGAGCAGTACTTC.

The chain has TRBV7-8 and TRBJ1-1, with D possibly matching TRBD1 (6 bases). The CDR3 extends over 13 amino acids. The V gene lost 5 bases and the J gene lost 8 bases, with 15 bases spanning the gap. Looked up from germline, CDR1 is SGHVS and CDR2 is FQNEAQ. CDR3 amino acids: CASSRRDIREAFF. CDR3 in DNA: TGTGCCAGCAGCCGCCGGGACATACGAGAAGCTTTCTTT.

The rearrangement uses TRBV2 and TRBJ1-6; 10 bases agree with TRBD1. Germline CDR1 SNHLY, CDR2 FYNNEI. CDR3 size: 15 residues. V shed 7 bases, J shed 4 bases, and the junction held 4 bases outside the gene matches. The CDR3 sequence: CASIRDRGYNSPLHF. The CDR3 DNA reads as TGTGCCAGCATTAGGGACAGGGGTTATAATTCACCCCTCCACTTT.

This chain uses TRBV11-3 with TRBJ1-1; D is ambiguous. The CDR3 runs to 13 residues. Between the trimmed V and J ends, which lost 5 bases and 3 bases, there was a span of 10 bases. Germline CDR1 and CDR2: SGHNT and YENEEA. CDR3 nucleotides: TGTGCCAGCAGCCAATCGGTTGACACTGAAGCTTTCTTT. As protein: CASSQSVDTEAFF.

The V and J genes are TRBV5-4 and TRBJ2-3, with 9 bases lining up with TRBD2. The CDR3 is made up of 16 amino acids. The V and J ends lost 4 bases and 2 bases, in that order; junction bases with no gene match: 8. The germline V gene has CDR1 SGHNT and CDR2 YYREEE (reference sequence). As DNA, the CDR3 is TGTGCCAGCAGCGCCCGGCTAGCGGGGAACACAGATACGCAGTATTTT. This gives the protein CASSARLAGNTDTQYF. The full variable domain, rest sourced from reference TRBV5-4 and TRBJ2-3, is ETGVTQSPTHLIKTRGQQVTLRCSSQSGHNTVSWYQQALGQGPQFIFQYYREEENGRGNFPPRFSGLQFPNYSSELNVNALELDDSALYLCASSARLAGNTDTQYFGPGTRLTVL.

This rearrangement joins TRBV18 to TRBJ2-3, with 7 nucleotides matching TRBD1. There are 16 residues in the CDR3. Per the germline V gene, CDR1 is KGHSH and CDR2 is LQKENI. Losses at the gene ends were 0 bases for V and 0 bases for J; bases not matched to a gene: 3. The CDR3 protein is CASSPPGTVSTDTQYF. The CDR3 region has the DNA TGTGCCAGCTCACCACCAGGGACAGTTAGCACAGATACGCAGTATTTT.

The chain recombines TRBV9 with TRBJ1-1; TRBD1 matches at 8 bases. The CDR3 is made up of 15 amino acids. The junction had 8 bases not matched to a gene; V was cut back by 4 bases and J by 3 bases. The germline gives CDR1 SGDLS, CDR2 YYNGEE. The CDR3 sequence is CASSSRQGKDTEAFF. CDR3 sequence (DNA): TGTGCCAGCAGCTCCCGACAGGGGAAGGACACTGAAGCTTTCTTT.

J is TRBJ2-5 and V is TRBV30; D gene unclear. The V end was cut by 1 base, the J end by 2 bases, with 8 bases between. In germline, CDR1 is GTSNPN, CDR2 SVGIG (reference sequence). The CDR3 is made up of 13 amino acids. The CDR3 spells CAWSGHSQETQYF. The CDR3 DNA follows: TGTGCCTGGAGTGGGCACAGTCAAGAGACCCAGTACTTC.

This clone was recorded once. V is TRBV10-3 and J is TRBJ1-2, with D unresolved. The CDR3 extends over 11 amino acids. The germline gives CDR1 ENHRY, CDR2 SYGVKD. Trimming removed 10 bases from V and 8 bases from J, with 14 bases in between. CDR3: CATANWRGYTF. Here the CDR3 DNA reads TGTGCCACAGCCAACTGGCGGGGCTACACCTTC.